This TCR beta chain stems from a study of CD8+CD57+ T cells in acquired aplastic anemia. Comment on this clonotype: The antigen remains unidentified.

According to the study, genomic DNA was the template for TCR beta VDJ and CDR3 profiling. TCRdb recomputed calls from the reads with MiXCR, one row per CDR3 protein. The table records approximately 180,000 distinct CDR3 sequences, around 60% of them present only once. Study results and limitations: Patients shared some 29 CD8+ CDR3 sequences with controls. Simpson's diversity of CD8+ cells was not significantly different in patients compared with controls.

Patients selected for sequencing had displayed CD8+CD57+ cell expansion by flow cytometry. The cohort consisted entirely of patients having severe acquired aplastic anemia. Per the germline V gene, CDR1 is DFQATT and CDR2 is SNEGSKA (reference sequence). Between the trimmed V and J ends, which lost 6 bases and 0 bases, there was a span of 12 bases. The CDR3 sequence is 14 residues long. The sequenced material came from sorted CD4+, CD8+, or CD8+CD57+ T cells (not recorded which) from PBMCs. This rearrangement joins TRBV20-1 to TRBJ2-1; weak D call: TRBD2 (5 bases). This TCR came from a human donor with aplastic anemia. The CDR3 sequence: CSAKRGSSYNEQFF. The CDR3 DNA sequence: TGCAGTGCCAAGAGAGGGAGCTCCTACAATGAGCAGTTCTTC.